Below, 14 T cell receptor beta chains from the same sample are listed, as sequenced in a study of a mutant IDH1 vaccine in newly diagnosed glioma. Time point described: week 11, during vaccination. With topical imiquimod, each dose of the vaccine consisted of 300 ug of mutant IDH1 20-mer peptide. Here immunoSEQ multiplex PCR was the method, and the copy in TCRdb shows in-frame clones only, minus some. The sample holds about 60,000 clones, more than 80% seen once. Their specific antigens are unknown. The specimen was PBMCs, collected from a glioma patient whose treatment included an IDH1 peptide vaccine. The receptors here all came from a man younger than 45 with glioma.

V and J are TRBV4-3 and TRBJ1-2, with 11 positions matching TRBD1. Germline V gene data show CDR1 as LGHNA and CDR2 as YSLEER. Losses at the gene ends were 4 bases for V and 3 bases for J; bases not matched to a gene: 13. The CDR3 is 18 amino acids. Here the CDR3 reads CASSPKSVRGQGDYGYTF. The CDR3 nucleotides read TGCGCCAGCAGCCCCAAATCCGTTCGGGGACAGGGGGACTATGGCTACACCTTC.

V gene TRBV28 combines with J gene TRBJ2-1; 8 bases are a match to TRBD2. The junction had 11 bases not matched to a gene; V was cut back by 4 bases and J by 9 bases. This CDR3 region has 15 residues. CDR1 and CDR2 (germline): MDHEN, SYDVKM. The CDR3 nucleotides are TGTGCCAGCAGTTCCCGTAGCGGGATCGGGACTGAGCAGTTCTTC. It encodes CASSSRSGIGTEQFF.

The rearrangement joins TRBV13 to TRBJ2-1, with D possibly matching TRBD2 (5 bases). Germline V gene sequence: CDR1 PRHDT, CDR2 FYEKMQ (reference sequence). The germline V and J ends were trimmed by 5 bases and 6 bases, with 20 bases remaining between them. This CDR3 is built from 16 residues. The CDR3 nucleotides are TGTGCCAGCAGCATAGCACGGGGAGTGCAACTCAATGAGCAGTTCTTC. Its protein is CASSIARGVQLNEQFF.

In this sample, this clone turned up a few times. The chain uses TRBV20-1 and TRBJ1-4; the D is unclear. Trimming took 2 bases from V and 5 from J, leaving 0 bases between them. The germline V gene has CDR1 DFQATT and CDR2 SNEGSKA (reference sequence). This CDR3 has 10 amino acids. DNA of the CDR3: TGCAGTGCTAGAAATGAAAAACTGTTTTTT. As protein: CSARNEKLFF.

This chain joins TRBV7-8 and TRBJ2-2; perhaps TRBD1 as D (5 bases). The CDR3 has 16 residues. With 2 bases removed from V and 2 bases from J, the gap between germline ends came to 12 bases. From germline, CDR1 is SGHVS and CDR2 FQNEAQ. The DNA for the CDR3 is TGTGCCAGCAGCTTATTACAGGTTATCAACACCGGGGAGCTGTTTTTT. Its translation is CASSLLQVINTGELFF.

This chain links TRBV10-3 with TRBJ2-5; 7 bases match TRBD1. The CDR3 consists of 15 residues. V was pared by 4 bases and J by 4 bases, with 9 bases of the junction left unmatched. Looked up from germline, CDR1 is ENHRY and CDR2 is SYGVKD. The CDR3 nucleotides read TGTGCCATCAGTGGAGGGGGCCGCCCTGGAGAGACCCAGTACTTC. Amino acid sequence: CAISGGGRPGETQYF.

In nucleotides, the CDR3 is TGTGCCAGTGCACCCAAGAGCAGGGGCCATCAGCCCCAGCATTTT. It encodes CASAPKSRGHQPQHF. V is TRBV19 and J is TRBJ1-5; D is perhaps TRBD1 (6 bases). The CDR3 totals 15 residues. V lost 8 bases to trimming and J lost 5 bases, with 19 bases between them. CDR1 and CDR2 (germline): LNHDA, SQIVND (reference sequence).

The CDR3 coding sequence is TGTGCCAGCTCACTCTTAGCGGGAGATGGCAATGAGCAGTTCTTC. Residues: CASSLLAGDGNEQFF. V and J are TRBV18 and TRBJ2-1; 9 bases line up with TRBD2. The germline V gene has CDR1 KGHSH and CDR2 LQKENI. The CDR3 runs 15 residues. With 4 bases clipped from V and 6 bases from J, the junction kept 7 bases outside the gene matches.

V is TRBV5-1 and J is TRBJ2-2, with D perhaps TRBD1 (6 bases). The CDR3 has 15 amino acids. V was trimmed by 0 bases and J by 1 base, leaving 7 bases between them. CDR1 and CDR2 from the germline V gene are SGHRS and YFSETQ. CDR3 nucleotides: TGCGCCAGCAGCTTGGGGACAGAGAACACCGGGGAGCTGTTTTTT. Residues: CASSLGTENTGELFF.

The CDR3 DNA is TGTGCCACCTCTTACAGGGGGCCGGGCAATCAGCCCCAGCATTTT. It specifies CATSYRGPGNQPQHF. V usage is TRBV19 and J usage is TRBJ1-5; TRBD1 matches 9 bases. Germline assignment: CDR1 LNHDA and CDR2 SQIVND (reference sequence). Losses at the gene ends were 10 bases for V and 2 bases for J; bases not matched to a gene: 9. This CDR3 comprises 15 residues.

The V gene is TRBV4-1, the J gene TRBJ2-3; 7 nucleotides line up with TRBD1. Trimming at V came to 1 base and at J to 3 bases, leaving 13 bases not matched to a gene. CDR3 length: 18 residues. Germline CDR1 is MGHRA and CDR2 is YSYEKL. This CDR3 is CASSQVFLGQMNTDTQYF. CDR3 nucleotide sequence: TGCGCCAGCAGCCAAGTCTTTTTGGGACAGATGAATACAGATACGCAGTATTTT.

The CDR3, as DNA: TGTGCCAGCAGCCTCATGACTAGCGGGGGGGCTTCTAGCACAGATACGCAGTATTTT. Residues: CASSLMTSGGASSTDTQYF. The chain joins TRBV5-6 to TRBJ2-3; 14 nucleotides match TRBD2. Trimming removed 4 bases from V and 0 bases from J; junction bases left unmatched: 10. CDR3 length: 19 residues. Germline CDR1 is SGHDT and CDR2 is YYEEEE. The complete variable domain, with remaining parts taken from reference TRBV5-6 and TRBJ2-3, reads DAGVTQSPTHLIKTRGQQVTLRCSPKSGHDTVSWYQQALGQGPQFIFQYYEEEERQRGNFPDRFSGHQFPNYSSELNVNALLLGDSALYLCASSLMTSGGASSTDTQYFGPGTRLTVL.

The rearrangement uses TRBV19 and TRBJ1-1; 10 nucleotides align to TRBD1. With 7 bases clipped from V and 0 bases from J, the junction kept 8 bases outside the gene matches. The CDR3 spans 16 residues. Germline V gene lookup returns CDR1 LNHDA and CDR2 SQIVND (reference sequence). The CDR3 DNA follows: TGTGCCAGTAATCCCGACGGGACAGGGGTGAACACTGAAGCTTTCTTT. Translated, it gives CASNPDGTGVNTEAFF. The complete variable domain, with remaining parts taken from reference TRBV19 and TRBJ1-1, reads DGGITQSPKYLFRKEGQNVTLSCEQNLNHDAMYWYRQDPGQGLRLIYYSQIVNDFQKGDIAEGYSVSREKKESFPLTVTSAQKNPTAFYLCASNPDGTGVNTEAFFGQGTRLTVV.

V usage is TRBV28 and J usage is TRBJ2-7, with 7 bases identical to TRBD1. V was clipped by 3 bases and J by 2 bases; unmatched bases: 4. The CDR3 totals 14 residues. Germline-derived CDR1 and CDR2 are MDHEN and SYDVKM. CDR3 in DNA: TGTGCCAGCAGTTTTCCGGGACAGACCTACGAGCAGTACTTC. Its protein product is CASSFPGQTYEQYF.